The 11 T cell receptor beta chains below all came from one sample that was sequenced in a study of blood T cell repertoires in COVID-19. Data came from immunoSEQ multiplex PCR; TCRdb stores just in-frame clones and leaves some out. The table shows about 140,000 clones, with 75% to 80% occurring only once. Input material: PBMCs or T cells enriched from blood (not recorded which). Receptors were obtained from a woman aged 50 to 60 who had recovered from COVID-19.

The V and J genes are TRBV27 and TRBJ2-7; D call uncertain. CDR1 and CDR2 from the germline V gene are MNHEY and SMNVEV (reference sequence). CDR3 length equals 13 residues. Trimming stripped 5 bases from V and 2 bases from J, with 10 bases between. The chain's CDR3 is CASSISGPYEQYF. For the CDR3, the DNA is TGTGCCAGCAGTATCTCAGGCCCCTACGAGCAGTACTTC.

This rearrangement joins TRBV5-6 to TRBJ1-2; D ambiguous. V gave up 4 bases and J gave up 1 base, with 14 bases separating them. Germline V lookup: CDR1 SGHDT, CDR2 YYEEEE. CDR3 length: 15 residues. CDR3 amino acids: CASSAVRQYNYGYTF. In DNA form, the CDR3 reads TGTGCCAGCAGCGCCGTCAGGCAATATAACTATGGCTACACCTTC.

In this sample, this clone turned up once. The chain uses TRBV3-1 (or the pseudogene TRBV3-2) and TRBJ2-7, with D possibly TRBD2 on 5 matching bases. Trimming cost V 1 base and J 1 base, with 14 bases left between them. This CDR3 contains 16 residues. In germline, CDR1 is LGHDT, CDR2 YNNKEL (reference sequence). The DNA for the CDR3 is TGTGCCAGCAGCCAAGCCAGACGGACTTCTTCCTACGAGCAGTACTTC. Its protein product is CASSQARRTSSYEQYF.

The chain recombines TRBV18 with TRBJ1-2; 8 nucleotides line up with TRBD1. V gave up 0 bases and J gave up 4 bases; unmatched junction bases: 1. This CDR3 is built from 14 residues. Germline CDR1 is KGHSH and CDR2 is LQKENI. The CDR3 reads CASSPPQGGYGYTF. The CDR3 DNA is TGTGCCAGCTCACCACCACAGGGGGGCTATGGCTACACCTTC.

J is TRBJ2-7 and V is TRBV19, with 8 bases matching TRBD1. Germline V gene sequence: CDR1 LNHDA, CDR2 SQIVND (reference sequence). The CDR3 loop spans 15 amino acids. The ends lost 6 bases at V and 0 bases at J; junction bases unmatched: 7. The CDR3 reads CASSPQGAVSYEQYF. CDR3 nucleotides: TGTGCCAGTAGCCCCCAGGGGGCCGTCTCCTACGAGCAGTACTTC. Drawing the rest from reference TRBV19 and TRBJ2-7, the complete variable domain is DGGITQSPKYLFRKEGQNVTLSCEQNLNHDAMYWYRQDPGQGLRLIYYSQIVNDFQKGDIAEGYSVSREKKESFPLTVTSAQKNPTAFYLCASSPQGAVSYEQYFGPGTRLTVT.

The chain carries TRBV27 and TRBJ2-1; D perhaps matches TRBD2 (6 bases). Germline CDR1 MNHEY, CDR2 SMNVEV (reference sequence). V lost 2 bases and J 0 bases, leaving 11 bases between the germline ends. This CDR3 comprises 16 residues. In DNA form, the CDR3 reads TGTGCCAGCAGTTTAGCTCTAGCGACCTCCTACAATGAGCAGTTCTTC. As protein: CASSLALATSYNEQFF.

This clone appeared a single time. The CDR3 here is CASKPGEGPRETQYF. CDR3 sequence (DNA): TGTGCCAGCAAACCAGGGGAAGGGCCGCGAGAGACCCAGTACTTC. J is TRBJ2-5 and V is TRBV5-4, with D tentatively TRBD1 (6 bases). The CDR3 spans 15 residues. Germline CDR1 is SGHNT and CDR2 is YYREEE (reference sequence). The V gene lost 6 bases and the J gene lost 4 bases, with 19 bases spanning the gap.

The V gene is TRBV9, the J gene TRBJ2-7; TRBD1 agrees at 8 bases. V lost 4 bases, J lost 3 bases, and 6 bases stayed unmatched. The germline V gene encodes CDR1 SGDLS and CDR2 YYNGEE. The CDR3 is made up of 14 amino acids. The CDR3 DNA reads TGTGCCAGCAGCCCAGGGGGCGCAGGCTACGAGCAGTACTTC. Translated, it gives CASSPGGAGYEQYF.

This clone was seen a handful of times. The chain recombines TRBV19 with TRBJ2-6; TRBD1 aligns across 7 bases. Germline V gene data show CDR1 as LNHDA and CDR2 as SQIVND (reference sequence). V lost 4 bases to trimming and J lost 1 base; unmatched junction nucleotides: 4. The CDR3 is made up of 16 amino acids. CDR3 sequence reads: CASSTRQGSGANVLTF. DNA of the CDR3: TGTGCCAGTAGTACTCGACAGGGTTCTGGGGCCAACGTCCTGACTTTC.

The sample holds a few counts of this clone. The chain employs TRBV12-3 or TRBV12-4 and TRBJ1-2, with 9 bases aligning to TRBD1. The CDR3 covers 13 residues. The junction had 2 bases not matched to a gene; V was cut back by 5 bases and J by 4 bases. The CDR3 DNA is TGTGCCAGCAGTACAGGGGGCAGCTATGGCTACACCTTC. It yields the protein CASSTGGSYGYTF.

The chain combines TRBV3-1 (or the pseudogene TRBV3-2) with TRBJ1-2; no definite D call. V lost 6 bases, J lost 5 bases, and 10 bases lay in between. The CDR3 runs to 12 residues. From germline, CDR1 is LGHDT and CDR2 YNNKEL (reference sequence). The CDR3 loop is CASRRTEYGYTF. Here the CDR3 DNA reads TGTGCCAGCAGACGTACTGAATATGGCTACACCTTC.